This T cell receptor beta chain was recorded in a study of regulatory T cells in long-lasting Graves disease. The time point denotes: newly diagnosed GD, antithyroid drugs for less than 3 months. TCR sequences were obtained from RNA taken from PBMCs. The V gene's germline CDR1 is KGHSH and CDR2 LQKENI. V lost 8 bases and J lost 7, with 19 bases in between. The CDR3 is 14 residues long. Arm-PCR of CDR3 regions with iRepertoire HTBI primers generated TCR beta libraries. TCRdb passed the multiplex PCR reads through MiXCR, listing each CDR3 protein once. The table lists under 450,000 distinct CDR3 sequences, approximately 10% of them singletons, with approximately 20% in the top ten. These data also formed part of another study, on T cells in Graves' hyperthyroidism and ophthalmopathy. That investigation notes: Thyroid ultrasound and orbital computed tomography, with clinical symptoms and serum thyroxine and TRAb, informed diagnoses.

The specimen comprised peripheral blood mononuclear cells (PBMCs), sampled at new diagnosis, from a patient treated with antithyroid drugs. This clonotype was obtained from a woman under 30 with Graves disease. The V gene is TRBV18, the J gene TRBJ2-3, with D perhaps matching TRBD1 (6 bases). CDR3 region: CASSLGAAFNTQYF. The DNA of the CDR3 is TGTGCCAGCAGTTTGGGGGCGGCCTTTAATACGCAGTATTTT. The whole variable domain, filled in from reference TRBV18 and TRBJ2-3, reads NAGVMQNPRHLVRRRGQEARLRCSPMKGHSHVYWYRQLPEEGLKFMVYLQKENIIDESGMPKERFSAEFPKEGPSILRIQQVVRGDSAAYFCASSLGAAFNTQYFGPGTRLTVL.